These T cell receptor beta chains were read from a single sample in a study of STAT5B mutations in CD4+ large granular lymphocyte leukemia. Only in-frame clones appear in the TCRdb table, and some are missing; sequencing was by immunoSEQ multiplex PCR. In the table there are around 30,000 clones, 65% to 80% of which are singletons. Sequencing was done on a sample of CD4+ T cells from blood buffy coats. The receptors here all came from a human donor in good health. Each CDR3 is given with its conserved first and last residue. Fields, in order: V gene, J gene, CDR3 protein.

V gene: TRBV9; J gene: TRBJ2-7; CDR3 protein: CASSVGIRNPYEQYF
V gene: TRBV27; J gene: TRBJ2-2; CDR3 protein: CASSFRIGGTGELFF
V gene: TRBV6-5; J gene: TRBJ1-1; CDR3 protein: CASSTTLGFEAFF
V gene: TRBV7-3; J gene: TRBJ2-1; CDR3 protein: CASSLIQTGEQFF
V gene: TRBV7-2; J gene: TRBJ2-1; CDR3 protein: CASSLVAGARNEQFF
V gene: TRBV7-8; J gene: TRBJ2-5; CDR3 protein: CASSSWVEGLGETQYF
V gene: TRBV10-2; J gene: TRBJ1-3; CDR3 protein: CASPDISSGNTIYF
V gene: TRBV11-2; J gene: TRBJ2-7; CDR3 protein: CASSRGRWSYEQYF
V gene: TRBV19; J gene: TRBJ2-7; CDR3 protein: CASAGGGEQYF
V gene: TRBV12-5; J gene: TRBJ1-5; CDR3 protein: CASALGQNQPQHF
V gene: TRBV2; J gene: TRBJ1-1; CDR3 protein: CASSEDLTEAFF
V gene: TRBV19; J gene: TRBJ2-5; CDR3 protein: CASSIGQGRVYQETQYF
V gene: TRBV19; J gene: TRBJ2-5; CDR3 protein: CAKSGRETQYF
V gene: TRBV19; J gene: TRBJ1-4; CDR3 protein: CASSITRGQGNEKLFF
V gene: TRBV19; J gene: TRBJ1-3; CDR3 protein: CASVSGNTIYF
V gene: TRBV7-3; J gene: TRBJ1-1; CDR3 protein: CASSLRGVGQGANTEAFF
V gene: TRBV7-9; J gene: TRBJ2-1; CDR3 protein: CASSLTGLNEQFF
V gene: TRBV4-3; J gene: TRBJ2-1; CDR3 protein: CASSPRYRGDEQFF
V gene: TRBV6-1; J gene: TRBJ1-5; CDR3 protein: CASSEGGGLNQPQHF
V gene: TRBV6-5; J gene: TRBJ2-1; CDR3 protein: CASSRGQGASNEQFF
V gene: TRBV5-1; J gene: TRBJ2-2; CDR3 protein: CASSLARGSANTGELFF
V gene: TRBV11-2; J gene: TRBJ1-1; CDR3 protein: CASRSPGGGAMNTEAFF
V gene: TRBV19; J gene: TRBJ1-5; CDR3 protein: CASSNTGYLQPQHF
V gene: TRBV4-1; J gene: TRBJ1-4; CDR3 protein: CASSQLLRSEKLFF
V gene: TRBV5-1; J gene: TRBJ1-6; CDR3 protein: CASSLDPAGGNNSPLHF
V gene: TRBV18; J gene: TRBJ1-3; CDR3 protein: CASSPTPPGSGNTIYF
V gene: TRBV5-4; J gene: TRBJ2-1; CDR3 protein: CASSSRTSGSNEQFF
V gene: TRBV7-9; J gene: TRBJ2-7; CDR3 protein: CASSPSSGSYQYF
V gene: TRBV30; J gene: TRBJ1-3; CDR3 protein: CAWSVQLLSGNTIYF
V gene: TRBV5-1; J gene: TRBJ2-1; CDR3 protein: CASSQDGGLSSGTKFF
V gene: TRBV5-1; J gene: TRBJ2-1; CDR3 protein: CASSSRDRTYNEQFF
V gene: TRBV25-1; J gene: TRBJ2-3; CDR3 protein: CASSDPAGITDTQYF
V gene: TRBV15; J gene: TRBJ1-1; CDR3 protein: CATSRGTQGGTEAFF
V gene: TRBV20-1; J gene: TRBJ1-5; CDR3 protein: CSAGTGVQHF
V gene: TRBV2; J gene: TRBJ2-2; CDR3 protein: CASSRSGRGYSGELFF
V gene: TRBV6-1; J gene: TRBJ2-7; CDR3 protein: CASSRGGGYEQYF
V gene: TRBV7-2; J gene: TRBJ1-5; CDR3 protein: CASSLGGDSNQPQHF
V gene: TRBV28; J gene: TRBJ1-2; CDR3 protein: CASRTITWGANYGYTF
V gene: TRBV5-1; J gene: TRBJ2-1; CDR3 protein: CASSLDRGGYNEQFF
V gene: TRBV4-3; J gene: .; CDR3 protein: CASSQAQGAYEQYF
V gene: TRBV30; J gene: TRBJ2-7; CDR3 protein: CAWSHNYEQYF
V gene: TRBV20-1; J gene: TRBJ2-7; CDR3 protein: CSAPSLGEQYF
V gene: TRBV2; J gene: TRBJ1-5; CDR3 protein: CASSEFFLDRDYHQPQHF
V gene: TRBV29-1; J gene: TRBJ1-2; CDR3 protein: CSARDRTPYGYTF
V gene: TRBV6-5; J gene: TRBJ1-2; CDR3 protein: CASSYSGASNYGYTF
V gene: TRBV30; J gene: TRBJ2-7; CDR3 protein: CAWSPPGYEQYF
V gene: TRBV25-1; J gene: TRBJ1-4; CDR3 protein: CASSEFVGMGEKLFF
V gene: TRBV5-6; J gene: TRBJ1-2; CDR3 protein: CASSLISGTNGYTF
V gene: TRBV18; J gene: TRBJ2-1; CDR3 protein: CASSPSVSGTNEQFF
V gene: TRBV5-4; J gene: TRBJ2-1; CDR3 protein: CASSLERNNEQFF
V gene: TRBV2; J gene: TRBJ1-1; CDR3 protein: CASDKTGRGDTEAFF
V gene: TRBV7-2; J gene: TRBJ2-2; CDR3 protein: CASRPGTGNTGELFF
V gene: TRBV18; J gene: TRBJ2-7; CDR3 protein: CASSPKAGPSYEQYF
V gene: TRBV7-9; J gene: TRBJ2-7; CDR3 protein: CASRVGGNTYEQYF
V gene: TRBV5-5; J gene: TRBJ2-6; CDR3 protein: CASSLAGANVLTF
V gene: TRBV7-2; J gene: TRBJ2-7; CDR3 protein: CASSSRGQYYEQYF
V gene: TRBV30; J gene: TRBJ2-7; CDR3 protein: CACIYLDREQQYF
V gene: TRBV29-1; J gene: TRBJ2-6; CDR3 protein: CSVAGAGANVLTF